The 12 T cell receptor beta chains reported below all come from one sample, sequenced in a study of metastatic and nonmetastatic thyroid tumors. Through MiXCR, TCRdb re-clonotyped the PCR reads. The sample has about 24,000 clones; 13% are singletons. Each patient went into thyroid surgery without having received any treatment. Sequencing was performed on blood. All receptors derive from a female donor with papillary thyroid cancer or a benign thyroid nodule (not recorded which). Some clones in this sample may be carry-over from other donors' samples.

Comment on this clone: This may stem from a read error, because a much larger clone lies one nucleotide away. The chain carries TRBV9 and TRBJ2-3, with a tentative D call TRBD2 (6 bases). Germline loops: CDR1 SGDLS, CDR2 YYNGEE. V gave up 2 bases and J gave up 5 bases, with 18 bases separating them. This CDR3 contains 16 residues. The CDR3 sequence: CASSVWEASVKDTQYF. The CDR3 bases are TGTGCCAGCAGCGTTTGGGAGGCTAGCGTTAAAGATACGCAGTATTTT. Drawing the rest from reference TRBV9 and TRBJ2-3, the complete variable domain is DSGVTQTPKHLITATGQRVTLRCSPRSGDLSVYWYQQSLDQGLQFLIQYYNGEERAKGNILERFSAQQFPDLHSELNLSSLELGDSALYFCASSVWEASVKDTQYFGPGTRLTVL.

This clone was seen at least ten times. The chain links TRBV14 to TRBJ2-7; the match to TRBD1 covers 9 bases. CDR3 length: 14 residues. The V segment lost 6 bases and the J segment 7 bases; nucleotides outside the gene matches: 10. Per germline, CDR1 SGHDN and CDR2 FVKESK. DNA for the CDR3: TGTGCCAGCAGATACTCCGGGACAGGGAAAGAGCAGTACTTC. It is translated as CASRYSGTGKEQYF. Drawing the rest from reference TRBV14 and TRBJ2-7, the complete variable domain is EAGVTQFPSHSVIEKGQTVTLRCDPISGHDNLYWYRRVMGKEIKFLLHFVKESKQDESGMPNNRFLAERTGGTYSTLKVQPAELEDSGVYFCASRYSGTGKEQYFGPGTRLTVT.

The sample holds many counts of this clone. The V gene is TRBV5-8, the J gene TRBJ1-1; D ambiguous. This CDR3 has 12 residues. Germline lookup yields CDR1 SGHTS and CDR2 YDEGEE. Trimming shortened V by 2 bases and J by 3 bases, and 5 bases separated the two germline ends. The DNA for the CDR3 is TGTGCCAGCAGCTTTTGGGACACTGAAGCTTTCTTT. It encodes CASSFWDTEAFF.

As to this clone: A much larger clone sits a single nucleotide away, making a read error possible. This chain joins TRBV10-3 and TRBJ1-2; unclear D gene. Germline assignment: CDR1 ENHRY and CDR2 SYGVKD. The CDR3 contains 18 residues. CDR3: CATSESLPALRQNYGYTF. The CDR3 nucleotides are TGTGCCACCAGTGAGTCGCTACCCGCCCTGAGACAAAACTATGGCTACACCTTC.

At least ten counts were recorded for this clone. The rearrangement links TRBV28 to TRBJ2-5; D tentatively reads TRBD1 or TRBD2 (6 bases each). Trimming took 8 bases from V and 0 from J, leaving 19 bases between them. CDR1 and CDR2 from the germline V gene are MDHEN and SYDVKM. The CDR3 contains 16 residues. In nucleotides, the CDR3 is TGTGCCAGCGATCTTGGGGGGCCTTCGTACCAAGAGACCCAGTACTTC. Translating gives CASDLGGPSYQETQYF. Full variable domain (remainder filled in from reference TRBV28 and TRBJ2-5): DVKVTQSSRYLVKRTGEKVFLECVQDMDHENMFWYRQDPGLGLRLIYFSYDVKMKEKGDIPEGYSVSREKKERFSLILESASTNQTSMYLCASDLGGPSYQETQYFGPGTRLLVL.

This clone was observed at least ten times. Since the CDR3 does not end with the conserved phenylalanine or tryptophan, this likely comes from a read error. No DNA is shown, since the ends of the CDR3 on it are uncertain; the CDR3 is the one TCRdb lists. The chain uses TRBV12-5 and TRBJ1-1. Termini included, the CDR3 measures 9 amino acids. The germline CDR1 and CDR2 sequences are LGHNT and FRNRAP. CDR3 amino acids: CASGFPCKA.

Turning to this clone: A read error may explain this, as a much larger clone is one base away. The sample has other DNA sequences that encode this CDR3 too. J is TRBJ2-1 and V is TRBV5-1; D is perhaps TRBD2 (7 bases). This CDR3 has 18 residues. In germline, CDR1 is SGHRS, CDR2 YFSETQ. This CDR3 reads CASSLGGGTQYRHDEQFF. The CDR3 coding sequence is TGTGCCAGCAGCTTGGGAGGGGGGACACAATATCGTCACGATGAGCAGTTCTTC.

The sample holds many counts of this clone. The CDR3 reads CSAADRGEPSNEKLFF. The CDR3 DNA is TGCAGTGCGGCCGACAGGGGCGAACCTTCCAATGAAAAACTGTTTTTT. V and J are TRBV20-1 and TRBJ1-4; 8 bases match TRBD1. J was trimmed by 5 bases and V by 6 bases; bases with no gene match: 14. Germline values: CDR1 DFQATT, CDR2 SNEGSKA (reference sequence). CDR3 length: 16 residues.

This clone was counted ten times or more. The chain is built from TRBV29-1 and TRBJ2-1; 8 bases align to TRBD2. This CDR3 contains 13 residues. The V gene's germline CDR1 is SQVTM and CDR2 ANQGSEA. With V trimmed by 1 base and J by 9 bases, 5 bases remained unmatched. For the CDR3, the DNA is TGCAGCGTTGAAGTAGAAGCGGGAGTTGAGCAGTTCTTC. It yields the protein CSVEVEAGVEQFF.

This clone was recorded at least ten times. The CDR3 sequence is CASSLAVLAGGRNEQFF. CDR3 DNA sequence: TGTGCCAGCAGCTTGGCGGTCCTGGCAGGGGGCAGGAATGAGCAGTTCTTC. The chain carries TRBV5-6 and TRBJ2-1; TRBD1 matches 8 bases. J was trimmed by 7 bases and V by 0 bases; bases with no gene match: 12. Germline CDR1 and CDR2: SGHDT and YYEEEE. This CDR3 spans 17 amino acids. Full variable domain (rest looked up from reference TRBV5-6 and TRBJ2-1): DAGVTQSPTHLIKTRGQQVTLRCSPKSGHDTVSWYQQALGQGPQFIFQYYEEEERQRGNFPDRFSGHQFPNYSSELNVNALLLGDSALYLCASSLAVLAGGRNEQFFGPGTRLTVL.

The table lists this clone with many counts. The V call is TRBV11-1, the J call TRBJ2-2, with D possibly TRBD2 on 7 matching bases. Germline values: CDR1 SGHAT, CDR2 FQDESV (reference sequence). V was shortened by 8 bases and J by 0 bases, with 16 bases between the two germline ends. The CDR3 covers 16 residues. In DNA form, the CDR3 reads TGTGCCAGCGCCGAGGGGGGGGGAGCGAACACCGGGGAGCTGTTTTTT. Translating gives CASAEGGGANTGELFF.

This clone was detected ten times or more. This rearrangement joins TRBV28 to TRBJ2-5, with TRBD2 matching over 12 bases. J gave up 11 bases and V 3 bases, and 4 bases lay outside the gene matches. Germline V gives CDR1 MDHEN, CDR2 SYDVKM. This CDR3 is 13 amino acids long. The CDR3 is CASSLPSGRVQYF. Here the CDR3 DNA reads TGTGCCAGCAGTTTGCCTAGCGGGAGGGTTCAGTACTTC. Complete variable domain (other parts from reference TRBV28 and TRBJ2-5): DVKVTQSSRYLVKRTGEKVFLECVQDMDHENMFWYRQDPGLGLRLIYFSYDVKMKEKGDIPEGYSVSREKKERFSLILESASTNQTSMYLCASSLPSGRVQYFGPGTRLLVL.